This record looks at one T cell receptor beta chain sequence and its context. Its specificity is unknown. This specimen belongs to a study of OX40 agonist ivuxolimab in advanced cancers. Germline V gives CDR1 MNHEY, CDR2 SMNVEV (reference sequence). Trimming removed 2 bases at V and 1 base at J, with 8 bases between. The CDR3 extends over 14 amino acids. Method: immunoSEQ multiplex PCR; TCRdb's copy keeps in-frame clones and lacks some. The sample lists about 33,000 clones; about 81% were seen once. Whole-study results and caveats: Expanded clones were, on average, more numerous in CD8+ T cells than in CD4+.

The chain carries TRBV27 and TRBJ1-2; D may be TRBD1 (5 bases). This material consisted of CD4+ or CD8+ T cells sorted from blood, taken in a trial of the OX40 agonist ivuxolimab. This clonotype was sampled from an adult with an advanced solid tumor such as melanoma, head and neck, liver or kidney cancer. The CDR3 DNA reads as TGTGCCAGCAGTTTAACAGGAGTTAACTATGGCTACACCTTC. Translating gives CASSLTGVNYGYTF.